Included here is one T cell receptor beta chain sequence, with context. The assay was immunoSEQ multiplex PCR, and TCRdb's table has in-frame clones only and misses some. This table has about 44,000 clones, roughly 95% appearing once. The entry originates in a study of T cell changes during pregnancy in multiple sclerosis. The CDR3 length is 13 residues. V gave up 6 bases and J gave up 5 bases, with 13 bases separating them. The germline V gene encodes CDR1 SGHTA and CDR2 FQGTGA. The receptor's source is a female donor with multiple sclerosis, enrolled in a pregnancy study. The genes are TRBV7-3 and TRBJ1-1; D is unclear. The sequences come from peripheral blood, collected in the second trimester of pregnancy. The CDR3 nucleotides are TGTGCCAGCAGTAACGAACCGGGTACTGAAGCTTTCTTT. It is translated as CASSNEPGTEAFF.